These 27 T cell receptor beta chains were all obtained from the same sample, sequenced in a study of post-analysis software for immune sequencing data. Presence of unique molecular identifiers characterized the TCR beta cDNA libraries. TCRdb re-derived calls from the PCR reads in MiXCR, one entry per CDR3 protein. The table shows around 160,000 distinct CDR3 sequences, with around 36% occurring only once. This sample comprised blood, obtained after autologous hematopoietic stem cell transplantation. The receptor set was obtained from a girl aged 10 to 17 with multiple sclerosis.

The chain uses TRBV13 and TRBJ2-7, with D perhaps TRBD1 (6 bases). Per the germline V gene, CDR1 is PRHDT and CDR2 is FYEKMQ (reference sequence). V was trimmed by 5 bases and J by 0 bases, leaving 8 bases between them. The CDR3 is 13 amino acids. The CDR3 coding sequence is TGTGCCAGCAGCACAGGGAGCTCCTACGAGCAGTACTTC. It yields the protein CASSTGSSYEQYF.

This clonotype turned up a few times. This sequence joins TRBV9 and TRBJ2-1; tentative D call: TRBD1 (6 bases). CDR1 and CDR2 from the germline V gene are SGDLS and YYNGEE. V dropped 0 bases and J dropped 2 bases, with 12 bases sitting between them. The CDR3 is 16 amino acids. The CDR3 region is CASSVEGDNAYNEQFF. The CDR3 DNA sequence: TGTGCCAGCAGCGTAGAAGGGGACAACGCCTACAATGAGCAGTTCTTC.

This clonotype has only a few counts. The chain combines TRBV7-2 with TRBJ2-4; D is tentatively TRBD1 or TRBD2 (5 bases each). The CDR3 loop spans 15 amino acids. CDR1 is SGHTA, CDR2 FQGNSA, per germline. V was cut by 4 bases and J by 6 bases, with 16 bases left in between. This CDR3 is CASSSRLGERNIQYF. The CDR3 nucleotides are TGTGCCAGCAGCTCCCGTTTGGGGGAGAGAAACATTCAGTACTTC. The complete variable domain, with remaining parts taken from reference TRBV7-2 and TRBJ2-4, reads GAGVSQSPSNKVTEKGKDVELRCDPISGHTALYWYRQSLGQGLEFLIYFQGNSAPDKSGLPSDRFSAERTGGSVSTLTIQRTQQEDSAVYLCASSSRLGERNIQYFGAGTRLSVL.

CDR3 nucleotide sequence: TGCAATGCACGCTCCTCCGGGACAGGGGGCTATGGCTACACCTTC. It is translated as CNARSSGTGGYGYTF. The chain combines TRBV20-1 with TRBJ1-2, with 11 nucleotides matching TRBD1. CDR1 is DFQATT and CDR2 is SNEGSKA in the germline V gene (reference sequence). The CDR3 consists of 15 residues.

This clonotype has only a few counts. The chain joins TRBV10-3 to TRBJ2-5; no definite D call. Germline assignment: CDR1 ENHRY and CDR2 SYGVKD. This CDR3 comprises 14 residues. V was trimmed by 2 bases and J by 2 bases, leaving 9 bases between them. CDR3 region: CAISEASAQETQYF. CDR3 DNA: TGTGCCATCAGTGAGGCGTCAGCTCAAGAGACCCAGTACTTC.

The J gene is TRBJ2-5, the V gene TRBV29-1; D is unresolved. The V end was cut by 4 bases, the J end by 11 bases, with 17 bases between. Per the germline V gene, CDR1 is SQVTM and CDR2 is ANQGSEA. CDR3 length: 12 amino acids. The CDR3 here is CSVASGSYKQYF. CDR3 DNA: TGCAGCGTTGCCAGTGGGTCGTACAAGCAGTACTTC.

The chain combines TRBV6-1 with TRBJ2-6, with D unclear. Between the trimmed V and J ends, which lost 1 base and 0 bases, there was a span of 4 bases. Germline V CDR1 and CDR2: MNHNS, SASEGT. The CDR3 runs 15 residues. In nucleotides, the CDR3 is TGTGCCAGCAGTGAAGGGACCTCTGGGGCCAACGTCCTGACTTTC. Residues: CASSEGTSGANVLTF.

This clonotype was counted a few times. The V and J genes are TRBV6-6 and TRBJ1-6; 7 bases agree with TRBD1. Germline V gives CDR1 MNHNY, CDR2 SVGAGI (reference sequence). This CDR3 comprises 15 residues. J was trimmed by 4 bases and V by 4 bases; bases with no gene match: 4. The CDR3 bases are TGTGCCAGCAGTTCCGGGACAGTTTATAATTCACCCCTCCACTTT. The encoded protein is CASSSGTVYNSPLHF.

This clonotype was detected only a few times. The V and J genes are TRBV7-2 and TRBJ2-7; 7 bases match TRBD2. Germline assignment: CDR1 SGHTA and CDR2 FQGNSA. Unmatched junction bases numbered 8, after V lost 0 bases and J lost 6 bases. CDR3 length: 15 residues. The CDR3 reads CASSLAWASGGEQYF. The CDR3 bases are TGTGCCAGCAGCTTAGCTTGGGCTAGCGGAGGCGAGCAGTACTTC. Using reference TRBV7-2 and TRBJ2-7 for the parts outside the CDR3, the full variable domain is GAGVSQSPSNKVTEKGKDVELRCDPISGHTALYWYRQSLGQGLEFLIYFQGNSAPDKSGLPSDRFSAERTGGSVSTLTIQRTQQEDSAVYLCASSLAWASGGEQYFGPGTRLTVT.

This clonotype was recorded a few times. The chain links TRBV20-1 to TRBJ2-1, with 7 bases lining up with TRBD1. After removal of 4 bases from V and 7 bases from J, the junction contained 10 bases not matched to a gene. The CDR3 loop spans 14 amino acids. Germline loops: CDR1 DFQATT, CDR2 SNEGSKA (reference sequence). The CDR3 DNA reads as TGCAGTGCTAAGGGGGACAGTACTAGGAATGAGCAGTTCTTC. Protein product: CSAKGDSTRNEQFF.

This clonotype showed up many times. V usage is TRBV27 and J usage is TRBJ2-1; perhaps D is TRBD1 or TRBD2 (5 bases each). This CDR3 has 13 residues. Trimming took 5 bases from V and 6 from J, leaving 11 bases between them. Germline assignment: CDR1 MNHEY and CDR2 SMNVEV (reference sequence). The DNA for the CDR3 is TGTGCCAGCAGTACGGGACCGCCCAATGAGCAGTTCTTC. Amino acid sequence: CASSTGPPNEQFF.

This clonotype is deemed medium-sized (0.01 to 0.1%). V and J are TRBV29-1 and TRBJ2-1; no firm D call. The CDR3 sequence is 12 residues long. Germline-derived CDR1 and CDR2 are SQVTM and ANQGSEA. CDR3 loop: CTTKSGYNEQFF. In nucleotides, the CDR3 is TGCACCACTAAATCAGGATACAATGAGCAGTTCTTC.

The rearrangement links TRBV29-1 to TRBJ2-1; 12 bases are a match to TRBD2. Trimming removed 7 bases from V and 6 bases from J; junction bases left unmatched: 10. The CDR3 contains 15 residues. CDR1 SQVTM and CDR2 ANQGSEA come from the germline V gene. CDR3 bases: TGCAGCGCGGGAGAAGGGACTAGCGGGTCCAATGAGCAGTTCTTC. Translated, it gives CSAGEGTSGSNEQFF.

J is TRBJ2-2 and V is TRBV24-1, with D possibly matching TRBD2 (5 bases). The V gene lost 1 base and the J gene lost 0 bases, with 8 bases spanning the gap. In germline, CDR1 is KGHDR, CDR2 SFDVKD. The length of the CDR3 is 16 residues. The CDR3 loop is CATSDFSDSNTGELFF. DNA of the CDR3: TGTGCCACCAGTGATTTCTCGGACTCGAACACCGGGGAGCTGTTTTTT.

This clonotype has ten or more counts. The CDR3 coding sequence is TGTGCCAGTGCTAGCGGGAGGGATTACAATGAGCAGTTCTTC. This translates into CASASGRDYNEQFF. This sequence joins TRBV10-3 and TRBJ2-1, with 12 bases aligning to TRBD2. This CDR3 region has 14 residues. Germline CDR1 is ENHRY and CDR2 is SYGVKD. V shed 10 bases, J shed 4 bases, and the junction held 5 bases outside the gene matches.

This chain uses TRBV5-1 with TRBJ2-3; 9 bases match TRBD1. Germline V lookup: CDR1 SGHRS, CDR2 YFSETQ. V lost 5 bases to trimming and J lost 4 bases; unmatched junction nucleotides: 2. The CDR3 runs 13 residues. CDR3 region: CASRGTGPDTQYF. CDR3 DNA sequence: TGCGCCAGCAGGGGGACAGGGCCAGATACGCAGTATTTT. Supplemented by reference TRBV5-1 and TRBJ2-3, the full variable domain reads KAGVTQTPRYLIKTRGQQVTLSCSPISGHRSVSWYQQTPGQGLQFLFEYFSETQRNKGNFPGRFSGRQFSNSRSEMNVSTLELGDSALYLCASRGTGPDTQYFGPGTRLTVL.

This clonotype showed up just a few times. The rearrangement joins TRBV7-6 to TRBJ2-3; 7 bases line up with TRBD2. CDR3 length equals 15 residues. Germline V gene sequence: CDR1 SGHVS, CDR2 FNYEAQ. Trimming removed 4 bases from V and 2 bases from J; junction bases left unmatched: 6. DNA for the CDR3: TGTGCCAGCAGCTCGATAGCGGGCCTCACAGATACGCAGTATTTT. Translating it yields CASSSIAGLTDTQYF.

The rearrangement joins TRBV6-6 to TRBJ1-5, with D hard to call. Per germline, CDR1 MNHNY and CDR2 SVGAGI (reference sequence). Trimming removed 5 bases from V and 6 bases from J, with 11 bases in between. The CDR3 is made up of 13 amino acids. Here the CDR3 reads CASSTKPGQPQHF. As DNA, the CDR3 is TGTGCCAGCAGTACGAAACCTGGTCAGCCCCAGCATTTT.

The chain employs TRBV20-1 and TRBJ1-1; D is unresolved. The CDR3 runs to 13 residues. V was trimmed by 2 bases and J by 5 bases, leaving 12 bases between them. The germline gives CDR1 DFQATT, CDR2 SNEGSKA (reference sequence). CDR3: CSARHTPGTEAFF. Here the CDR3 DNA reads TGCAGTGCTAGACACACACCTGGGACTGAAGCTTTCTTT.

The CDR3 nucleotides are TGTGCCAGCTCTCCGGACCCCCCAAAGCCCCAGCATTTT. This encodes CASSPDPPKPQHF. V gene TRBV2 combines with J gene TRBJ1-5; D gene uncertain. Germline CDR1 SNHLY, CDR2 FYNNEI. V was trimmed by 8 bases and J by 8 bases, leaving 16 bases between them. The CDR3 contains 13 residues.

This clonotype was seen a few times. The chain joins TRBV29-1 to TRBJ2-7; D may match TRBD1 or TRBD2 (5 bases each). Germline lookup yields CDR1 SQVTM and CDR2 ANQGSEA. The CDR3 runs 15 residues. Trimming pared 2 bases from V and 4 bases from J, leaving 18 bases between. CDR3 nucleotides: TGCAGCGTTGAAATGCCCGGGACCCCCCGTTACGAGCAGTACTTC. Translated: CSVEMPGTPRYEQYF.

The chain couples TRBV2 to TRBJ2-7, with a tentative D call TRBD2 (5 bases). This CDR3 has 15 amino acids. Germline V gene data show CDR1 as SNHLY and CDR2 as FYNNEI. V shed 0 bases and J shed 4 bases, with 13 bases lying between them. This chain's CDR3 is CASSEAILAAYEQYF. The CDR3 coding sequence is TGTGCCAGCAGTGAAGCGATCCTAGCTGCATACGAGCAGTACTTC.

V is TRBV24-1 and J is TRBJ2-2; D possibly corresponds to TRBD1 (7 bases). The CDR3 is 17 amino acids. Germline values: CDR1 KGHDR, CDR2 SFDVKD. V lost 4 bases and J 0 bases, leaving 14 bases between the germline ends. The CDR3 DNA is TGTGCCACCAGTGAGGGCGGGACAGCAACGAACACCGGGGAGCTGTTTTTT. Residues: CATSEGGTATNTGELFF.

The V call is TRBV2, the J call TRBJ2-1, with 10 bases identical to TRBD1. The trim removed 7 bases at V and 6 bases at J, leaving 9 bases unmatched. Germline CDR1 is SNHLY and CDR2 is FYNNEI. The CDR3 contains 15 residues. The DNA of the CDR3 is TGTGCCAGCACCCTGGGACAGGGGCTGGTCAATGAGCAGTTCTTC. Protein: CASTLGQGLVNEQFF.

V is TRBV10-3 and J is TRBJ2-1, with a tentative D call TRBD2 (6 bases). Germline V lookup: CDR1 ENHRY, CDR2 SYGVKD. The CDR3 length is 12 residues. The V end was cut by 6 bases, the J end by 9 bases, with 12 bases between. The CDR3 is CAIREGLGEQFF. The CDR3 region has the DNA TGTGCCATCAGGGAGGGACTGGGTGAGCAGTTCTTC.

This clonotype was counted once. The J gene is TRBJ2-1, the V gene TRBV6-6; weak D call: TRBD2 (5 bases). The CDR3 runs 15 residues. Germline CDR1 MNHNY, CDR2 SVGAGI (reference sequence). Trimming took off 5 bases at V and 5 bases at J, with 16 bases between the two ends. The chain's CDR3 is CASSPRGSTHNEQFF. The CDR3 DNA follows: TGTGCCAGCAGTCCCCGCGGGTCTACCCACAATGAGCAGTTCTTC.

This clonotype appeared a few times. This chain connects TRBV11-2 to TRBJ2-7, with a weak D call TRBD1 (6 bases). This CDR3 is 15 amino acids long. The germline V gene has CDR1 SGHAT and CDR2 FQNNGV. V dropped 5 bases and J dropped 0 bases, with 14 bases sitting between them. CDR3 in DNA: TGTGCCAGCAGCCAGCAGGGGAAACTCTCCTACGAGCAGTACTTC. It translates to CASSQQGKLSYEQYF. The complete variable domain, with remaining parts taken from reference TRBV11-2 and TRBJ2-7, reads EAGVAQSPRYKIIEKRQSVAFWCNPISGHATLYWYQQILGQGPKLLIQFQNNGVVDDSQLPKDRFSAERLKGVDSTLKIQPAKLEDSAVYLCASSQQGKLSYEQYFGPGTRLTVT.